A selection of T cell receptor beta chains follows, all from one sample in a study of vaccination effects on CD4 cells after COVID-19. These TCRs are of unknown antigen specificity. The repertoire was sequenced with immunoSEQ multiplex PCR; TCRdb's copy has only in-frame clones and lacks some. The table records over 25,000 clones, under 85% of them present only once. The input for sequencing was CD4+ T cells from PBMCs cultured with SARS-CoV-2 spike peptides, taken before COVID-19 vaccination. The receptors come from a human donor who received a COVID-19 vaccine. Both conserved end residues are trimmed from each CDR3. Fields, in order: V gene, CDR3 protein.

v_gene: TRBV4-1
CDR3aa: ASSQPPGLAEGPTDTQY

v_gene: TRBV11-2
CDR3aa: ASSPAYEQY

v_gene: TRBV2
CDR3aa: ASETGAYEQY

v_gene: TRBV10-3
CDR3aa: ATTPAVRDNDDNEQF

v_gene: TRBV19
CDR3aa: ASSGPVNTGELF

v_gene: TRBV19
CDR3aa: ASSIEGASGGPILRTGELF

v_gene: TRBV7-9
CDR3aa: ASSLAQETQY

v_gene: TRBV6-6
CDR3aa: ASSQGGGGDNYGYT

v_gene: TRBV3-1/TRBV3-2
CDR3aa: ASSLLGRQPQH

v_gene: TRBV2
CDR3aa: ASRGSRVAKNIQY

v_gene: TRBV14
CDR3aa: ASSFAGVETQY